The present TCR beta chain was sequenced within a study of shared clonotypes between healthy human individuals. Study overall: Researchers assigned three CD4 naive, three CD4 memory, two CD8 naive and one CD8 memory plate to each donor.

Study observations and caveats: Larger estimated richness was generally recorded for naive subsets relative to memory subsets.

Only Caucasian adults living in Nashville, Tennessee made up the donor group. Naive CD45RA+ and memory CD45RA-negative subsets were split from CD4+ cells. Details on this clone: Its specificity is unknown.

The V end was cut by 3 bases, the J end by 0 bases, with 2 bases between. This CDR3 has 13 residues. Germline V lookup: CDR1 SGHAT, CDR2 FQDESV (reference sequence). Here immunoSEQ multiplex PCR was the method, and the copy in TCRdb shows in-frame clones only, minus some. The sample consists of roughly 1,100,000 clones, 60% to 80% of them appearing once. The chain joins TRBV11-1 to TRBJ2-2; D unresolved. Sample: memory CD4+ T cells sorted from blood. As to subset: CD45RA-negative fraction. The origin of this receptor is a man aged 18 to 30 in good health. For the CDR3, the DNA is TGTGCCAGCAGCTTTACGAACACCGGGGAGCTGTTTTTT. Residues: CASSFTNTGELFF.